Below, 12 T cell receptor beta chains from the same sample are listed, as sequenced in a study of vaccination and CD4 T cells after COVID-19. Sample treatment: roughly ten-day PBMC culture with coronavirus spike peptide pools or control peptides (ViraFEST assay). The Oncomine TCR Beta short-read assay was applied to DNA of cultured CD4+ T cells. TCRdb re-called the PCR reads with MiXCR, one entry per CDR3 protein. The data contain fewer than 15,000 distinct CDR3 sequences, roughly three fifths of them singletons. The antigens for these receptors are not known. The sample here was CD4+ T cells from blood, cultured in vitro, taken before SARS-CoV-2 vaccination. These receptors all stem from a human donor who had recovered from COVID-19.

This clonotype appeared a single time. V gene TRBV4-1 combines with J gene TRBJ1-5; 7 bases map to TRBD1. Trimming removed 1 base from V and 4 bases from J; junction bases left unmatched: 10. CDR3 length: 17 residues. The germline V gene encodes CDR1 MGHRA and CDR2 YSYEKL. The CDR3 DNA reads as TGCGCCAGCAGCCAAGCGGTGGAGGGGGCAATAAATCAGCCCCAGCATTTT. This codes for CASSQAVEGAINQPQHF.

This chain uses TRBV6-2 or TRBV6-3 with TRBJ2-1; D remains unclear. The CDR3 totals 11 residues. V was cut by 7 bases and J by 4 bases, with 5 bases left in between. Germline loops: CDR1 MNHEY, CDR2 SVGEGT. The CDR3 DNA is TGTGCCAGCACCCAATACAATGAGCAGTTCTTC. Its protein product is CASTQYNEQFF.

This clonotype has a handful of counts. This chain links TRBV28 with TRBJ1-2, with D unresolved. The CDR3 runs 14 residues. Germline CDR1 MDHEN, CDR2 SYDVKM. The V and J ends lost 6 bases and 4 bases respectively, with 15 bases between them. CDR3 loop: CASSGSADVYGYTF. The DNA for the CDR3 is TGTGCCAGCAGCGGTAGTGCGGACGTCTATGGCTACACCTTC.

This chain connects TRBV11-3 to TRBJ2-4, with TRBD2 matching 13 bases. The ends lost 5 bases at V and 8 bases at J; junction bases unmatched: 12. CDR3 length equals 17 residues. Germline values: CDR1 SGHNT, CDR2 YENEEA. The CDR3 protein is CASSLPTSGRAGDIQYF. The CDR3 coding sequence is TGTGCCAGCAGCCTACCCACTAGCGGGAGGGCCGGGGACATTCAGTACTTC.

CDR3 residues: CASSDTKNYGYTF. CDR3 nucleotides: TGTGCCAGCAGTGATACGAAGAACTATGGCTACACCTTC. The chain uses TRBV2 and TRBJ1-2; D gene unclear. CDR1 and CDR2 from the germline V gene are SNHLY and FYNNEI. CDR3 length: 13 amino acids. Trimming left V 3 bases short and J 2 bases short, with 7 bases between. The variable domain in full, completed from reference TRBV2 and TRBJ1-2, reads EPEVTQTPSHQVTQMGQEVILRCVPISNHLYFYWYRQILGQKVEFLVSFYNNEISEKSEIFDDQFSVERPDGSNFTLKIRSTKLEDSAMYFCASSDTKNYGYTFGSGTRLTVV.

The chain has TRBV24-1 and TRBJ2-2; D is undetermined. V was trimmed by 1 base and J by 6 bases, leaving 2 bases between them. The V gene's germline CDR1 is KGHDR and CDR2 SFDVKD. The CDR3 consists of 12 residues. The CDR3 is CATSDFPGELFF. CDR3 coding DNA: TGTGCCACCAGTGATTTCCCCGGGGAGCTGTTTTTT.

The genes are TRBV7-9 and TRBJ2-5, with D tentatively TRBD2 (6 bases). Looked up from germline, CDR1 is SEHNR and CDR2 is FQNEAQ (reference sequence). The CDR3 consists of 17 residues. Trimming took 1 base from V and 2 from J, leaving 17 bases between them. For the CDR3, the DNA is TGTGCCAGCAGCTTAGGGGGAACCGGGACTTATCAAGAGACCCAGTACTTC. Protein: CASSLGGTGTYQETQYF.

J is TRBJ2-1 and V is TRBV24-1; TRBD1 matches 9 bases. Germline loops: CDR1 KGHDR, CDR2 SFDVKD. V gave up 4 bases and J gave up 4 bases; unmatched junction bases: 10. CDR3 length equals 17 residues. CDR3 bases: TGTGCCACCAGTGACCGTAAGGGACAGGGTCAATACAATGAGCAGTTCTTC. Amino acid sequence: CATSDRKGQGQYNEQFF.

The chain is built from TRBV11-3 and TRBJ2-1, with 14 bases aligning to TRBD2. Germline lookup yields CDR1 SGHNT and CDR2 YENEEA. V was clipped by 2 bases and J by 8 bases; unmatched bases: 8. The CDR3 covers 17 residues. The DNA of the CDR3 is TGTGCCAGCAGCTTACCAAGACTAGCGGGAGGGCAGTATGAGCAGTTCTTC. It codes for CASSLPRLAGGQYEQFF.

The chain is built from TRBV24-1 and TRBJ2-2, with 8 bases identical to TRBD1. With V trimmed by 10 bases and J by 2 bases, 2 bases remained unmatched. The CDR3 has 13 amino acids. Germline V gene lookup returns CDR1 KGHDR and CDR2 SFDVKD. CDR3 nucleotide sequence: TGTGCCACGCAGGGGGCCAACACCGGGGAGCTGTTTTTT. It is translated as CATQGANTGELFF.

The rearrangement uses TRBV2 and TRBJ1-5, with TRBD1 matching over 8 bases. The CDR3 has 16 residues. V was pared by 4 bases and J by 2 bases, with 7 bases of the junction left unmatched. Germline V lookup: CDR1 SNHLY, CDR2 FYNNEI. The CDR3 spells CASSARTGSGNQPQHF. CDR3 DNA: TGTGCCAGCAGTGCGAGGACAGGGAGCGGCAATCAGCCCCAGCATTTT.

This clonotype was detected only a few times. The genes are TRBV28 and TRBJ2-7; 10 bases fit TRBD2. V shed 3 bases, J shed 1 base, and the junction held 3 bases outside the gene matches. The CDR3 spans 15 residues. CDR1 is MDHEN, CDR2 SYDVKM, per germline. CDR3 in amino acids: CASSFSGRLSYEQYF. The CDR3 region has the DNA TGTGCCAGCAGTTTTAGCGGGAGGTTGTCCTACGAGCAGTACTTC.